The 7 T cell receptor beta chains reported below all come from one sample, sequenced in a study of cytomegalovirus exposure and HLA in healthy donors. Sequencing was performed with immunoSEQ multiplex PCR; in TCRdb, only in-frame clones are kept and a portion is missing. The data show some 150,000 clones, around 83% seen once. Sequences were obtained from PBMCs. Receptor source: a human donor in good health.

The V call is TRBV4-1, the J call TRBJ2-1; D might be TRBD2 (7 bases). Germline lookup yields CDR1 MGHRA and CDR2 YSYEKL. Trimming stripped 9 bases from V and 7 bases from J, with 16 bases between. The CDR3 consists of 13 residues. CDR3 region: CASRGGGKNEQFF. The CDR3 DNA sequence: TGCGCCAGTAGAGGGGGGGGGAAAAATGAGCAGTTCTTC.

The J gene is TRBJ2-7, the V gene TRBV10-3; possibly TRBD2 for D (6 bases). CDR1 is ENHRY, CDR2 SYGVKD, per germline. This CDR3 has 12 residues. V was shortened by 6 bases and J by 5 bases, with 11 bases between the two germline ends. The CDR3 is CAIRDPGDEQYF. The DNA of the CDR3 is TGTGCCATCAGAGACCCGGGAGACGAGCAGTACTTC.

This clone occurred once. The gene calls are TRBV6-1 and TRBJ2-3; TRBD1 might be the D (5 bases). CDR1 MNHNS and CDR2 SASEGT come from the germline V gene. Trimming cost V 2 bases and J 6 bases, with 9 bases left between them. The CDR3 contains 13 residues. The CDR3 loop reads CASSEQDTDTQYF. The CDR3 nucleotides are TGTGCCAGCAGTGAACAGGACACCGATACGCAGTATTTT.

The chain combines TRBV14 with TRBJ1-1, with D tentatively TRBD1 (6 bases). The V and J ends lost 0 bases and 0 bases respectively, with 14 bases between them. The CDR3 has 17 amino acids. The germline V gene has CDR1 SGHDN and CDR2 FVKESK. CDR3 DNA sequence: TGTGCCAGCAGCCAAGATTTAATTACAGGGATGAACACTGAAGCTTTCTTT. The encoded protein is CASSQDLITGMNTEAFF.

The chain joins TRBV2 to TRBJ2-2, with a tentative D call TRBD2 (5 bases). V was clipped by 6 bases and J by 8 bases, with 13 bases between them. The CDR3 sequence is 13 residues long. Germline CDR1 reads SNHLY; CDR2 reads FYNNEI. In DNA, the CDR3 is TGTGCCAGCAGGAACCCGGGGTCTGGGGAGCTGTTTTTT. This encodes CASRNPGSGELFF.

The CDR3 nucleotides are TGTGCCAGCAGCGGCTCACCGGGACTACTCGGCTCTGGGGCCAACGTCCTGACTTTC. The encoded protein is CASSGSPGLLGSGANVLTF. This chain joins TRBV9 and TRBJ2-6, with 7 bases aligning to TRBD2. Germline lookup yields CDR1 SGDLS and CDR2 YYNGEE. The CDR3 has 19 residues. V lost 3 bases, J lost 0 bases, and 12 bases stayed unmatched.

This chain connects TRBV7-9 to TRBJ2-3, with a possible D match to TRBD1 (6 bases). Germline V CDR1 and CDR2: SEHNR, FQNEAQ (reference sequence). CDR3 length: 14 amino acids. V lost 4 bases and J lost 4, with 12 bases in between. The CDR3 region has the DNA TGTGCCAGCAGCTACACAGGGACCCCAGATACGCAGTATTTT. Translating it yields CASSYTGTPDTQYF. Supplemented by reference TRBV7-9 and TRBJ2-3, the full variable domain reads DTGVSQNPRHKITKRGQNVTFRCDPISEHNRLYWYRQTLGQGPEFLTYFQNEAQLEKSRLLSDRFSAERPKGSFSTLEIQRTEQGDSAMYLCASSYTGTPDTQYFGPGTRLTVL.